The rows below give T cell receptor beta chains drawn from one sample of a study of a mutant IDH1 vaccine in newly diagnosed glioma. Here immunoSEQ multiplex PCR was the method, and the copy in TCRdb shows in-frame clones only, minus some. The sample includes just over 80,000 clones, roughly 85% of them seen just once. Their target antigens are unknown. This sample comprised PBMCs, obtained from a glioma patient whose treatment included an IDH1 peptide vaccine. The receptor set was obtained from a man aged 25 to 40 with glioma. Some clones in this sample may be carry-over from other donors' samples. Each CDR3 is given with its conserved first and last residue. D genes are given only for firm matches. The size of a clone is reported for some rows only, either as once, few or many, or as a class for expanded clones.

NA,TRBJ2-5,NA,TRBV7-9,CASSWGQETQYF,TGTGCCAGCAGCTGGGGACAAGAGACCCAGTACTTC
NA,TRBJ2-1,NA,TRBV6-5,CASSYSAGVDNEQFF,TGTGCCAGCAGTTACTCGGCAGGGGTTGACAATGAGCAGTTCTTC
once,TRBJ1-3,NA,TRBV4-2,CASSPAGNTIYF,TGTGCCAGCAGCCCGGCTGGAAACACCATATATTTT
NA,TRBJ2-1,NA,TRBV10-2,CASSESGTDSSYNEQFF,TGCGCCAGCAGTGAGTCCGGGACGGACAGCTCCTACAATGAGCAGTTCTTC
NA,TRBJ1-1,NA,TRBV10-3,CATIVDGGTTEAFF,TGTGCCACCATAGTTGACGGAGGGACCACTGAAGCTTTCTTT
NA,TRBJ2-1,NA,TRBV9,CASSARRGANEQFF,TGTGCCAGCAGCGCGAGAAGGGGGGCTAATGAGCAGTTCTTC
NA,TRBJ1-2,TRBD1,TRBV4-2,CASSRAGTGVDGYTF,TGTGCCAGCAGCCGGGCCGGGACAGGGGTGGATGGCTACACCTTC
NA,TRBJ2-1,NA,TRBV7-7,CASSLEGIGEQFF,TGTGCCAGCAGCTTAGAGGGTATCGGAGAGCAGTTCTTC
NA,TRBJ1-5,NA,TRBV2,CASSRQFNQPQHF,TGTGCCAGCAGTCGGCAGTTCAATCAGCCCCAGCATTTT
NA,TRBJ1-2,NA,TRBV2,CASTGRTSYTF,TGTGCCAGCACGGGGCGTACCTCCTACACCTTC
NA,TRBJ1-5,NA,TRBV5-6,CASSTTYGYSNQPQHF,TGTGCCAGCAGCACTACCTACGGATATAGCAATCAGCCCCAGCATTTT
NA,TRBJ2-7,TRBD1,TRBV18,CASSPGTGAYEQYF,TGTGCCAGCTCTCCCGGGACAGGGGCCTACGAGCAGTACTTC
NA,TRBJ1-5,TRBD1,TRBV7-6,CASSPGTGIGNQPQHF,TGTGCCAGCAGCCCTGGGACAGGAATCGGGAATCAGCCCCAGCATTTT
NA,TRBJ2-3,NA,TRBV4-3,CASSQIPRGPDTQYF,TGCGCCAGCAGCCAAATACCCCGGGGTCCTGATACGCAGTATTTT
once,TRBJ2-1,TRBD2,TRBV5-1,CASSFSGGHNEQFF,TGCGCCAGCAGCTTCAGCGGGGGGCACAATGAGCAGTTCTTC
NA,TRBJ1-3,NA,TRBV5-4,CASSPGGKLSSGNTIYF,TGTGCCAGCAGCCCTGGGGGAAAACTTAGCTCTGGAAACACCATATATTTT
NA,TRBJ2-3,TRBD2,TRBV4-2,CASSPNGRVDTQYF,TGTGCCAGCAGCCCAAACGGGAGGGTAGATACGCAGTATTTT
NA,TRBJ1-3,TRBD1,TRBV28,CASSPTTGFNTIYF,TGTGCCAGCAGTCCAACGACAGGGTTCAACACCATATATTTT
few,TRBJ1-2,NA,TRBV6-4,CASSIRAEDYGYTF,TGTGCCAGCAGTATTCGAGCAGAGGACTATGGCTACACCTTC
NA,TRBJ2-3,NA,TRBV9,CASSVVGISTDTQYF,TGTGCCAGCAGCGTGGTGGGGATAAGCACAGATACGCAGTATTTT
NA,TRBJ1-2,NA,TRBV25-1,CASSERGGYTF,TGTGCCAGCAGTGAAAGAGGGGGCTACACCTTC
NA,TRBJ1-1,NA,TRBV27,CASSFGSEAFF,TGTGCCAGCAGTTTTGGCAGTGAAGCTTTCTTT